This passage covers 7 T cell receptor beta chains from one sample sequenced in a study of blood T cell repertoires in COVID-19. The method was immunoSEQ multiplex PCR; TCRdb's version includes in-frame clones alone and lacks a portion of them. This table has roughly 120,000 clones, 80% to 85% appearing once. Material for sequencing was peripheral blood. Receptors originate from a man between 65 and 85 years old with acute or convalescent COVID-19.

The CDR3: CASSINDRIGAFF. In DNA form, the CDR3 reads TGTGCCAGCAGTATAAATGACAGGATCGGGGCTTTCTTT. V usage is TRBV27 and J usage is TRBJ1-1; possibly TRBD1 for D (6 bases). The CDR3 is made up of 13 amino acids. CDR1 MNHEY and CDR2 SMNVEV come from the germline V gene (reference sequence). Trimming took 5 bases from V and 11 from J, leaving 18 bases between them.

This chain joins TRBV30 and TRBJ1-1; 7 bases match TRBD1. CDR3 length: 14 amino acids. Germline loops: CDR1 GTSNPN, CDR2 SVGIG (reference sequence). The CDR3 is CAVSFGTVNTEAFF. The CDR3 nucleotides are TGTGCGGTGTCTTTCGGGACAGTTAACACTGAAGCTTTCTTT. Full variable domain (remainder filled in from reference TRBV30 and TRBJ1-1): SQTIHQWPATLVQPVGSPLSLECTVEGTSNPNLYWYRQAAGRGLQLLFYSVGIGQISSEVPQNLSASRPQDRQFILSSKKLLLSDSGFYLCAVSFGTVNTEAFFGQGTRLTVV.

This clone occurred a few times. The chain recombines TRBV7-3 with TRBJ2-7, with 8 bases identical to TRBD2. Germline V CDR1 and CDR2: SGHTA, FQGTGA. V dropped 5 bases and J dropped 2; count of bases not matched to a gene: 11. The CDR3 extends over 16 amino acids. CDR3 sequence: CASSHGSSGVTYEQYF. CDR3 in DNA: TGTGCCAGCAGCCACGGGAGTAGCGGGGTAACCTACGAGCAGTACTTC.

This clone was detected many times. The rearrangement joins TRBV3-1 (or the pseudogene TRBV3-2) to TRBJ1-6; the D is unclear. CDR1 and CDR2 from the germline V gene are LGHDT and YNNKEL (reference sequence). The CDR3 extends over 14 amino acids. V was pared by 4 bases and J by 7 bases, with 11 bases between. Here the CDR3 reads CASSLKGGNSPLHF. Written as DNA, the CDR3 is TGTGCCAGCAGCCTCAAGGGCGGGAATTCACCCCTCCACTTT.

The chain has TRBV7-3 and TRBJ1-1, with D uncertain. V gave up 1 base and J gave up 0 bases, with 12 bases separating them. Germline CDR1 is SGHTA and CDR2 is FQGTGA. The length of the CDR3 is 16 residues. CDR3 coding DNA: TGTGCCAGCAGCTTAAGACCAGGCAGACTGAACACTGAAGCTTTCTTT. It is translated as CASSLRPGRLNTEAFF.

V and J are TRBV6-1 and TRBJ1-2; D ambiguous. CDR1 MNHNS and CDR2 SASEGT come from the germline V gene. The CDR3 spans 14 residues. Trimming pared 2 bases from V and 6 bases from J, leaving 13 bases between. CDR3 sequence: CASSEWRSTNGYTF. CDR3 DNA: TGTGCCAGCAGTGAATGGAGGTCAACTAATGGCTACACCTTC.

The J gene is TRBJ1-5, the V gene TRBV5-6, with a possible D match to TRBD1 (5 bases). Germline CDR1 reads SGHDT; CDR2 reads YYEEEE. Trimming pared 4 bases from V and 0 bases from J, leaving 8 bases between. The CDR3 is 14 residues long. CDR3 protein: CASSQGYSNQPQHF. In DNA form, the CDR3 reads TGTGCCAGCAGCCAGGGCTATAGCAATCAGCCCCAGCATTTT.